This TCR beta chain was identified in a study of technical replicates of blood from a handful of donors (dated by TCRdb to the late 2010s). With regard to this clone: The antigen it binds to is not known. Base-call qualities are not available, and no considerably larger clone is one nucleotide away.

Libraries were built with the immunoSEQ multiplex PCR assay. Imported from immuneACCESS, the table was reduced by TCRdb to in-frame sequences with V and J called. These copies leave out some clones; in studies compared against another copy, an unresolved V gene accounts for under half, and the cause of the remainder is not known. The sample has about 93,000 clones on record, 95% of them singletons. 0.26% of the sample belongs to the ten largest clones. The CDR3 goes from the cysteine to the phenylalanine over 15 residues. Kept here is only the CDR3 DNA, which spans 45 bases and is read in frame from base 1. Trimming leaves V shorter by 7 bases and J shorter by 5 bases, with the junction holding 13 bases beyond the gene matches. For CDR1 and CDR2, the germline V gene lists SGHRS and YFSETQ.

The rearrangement combines TRBV5-1 with TRBJ2-7; 9 nucleotides in the junction match TRBD1. The TCR was taken from a human donor in good health. Sequencing was performed on T cells isolated from PBMCs. Read as DNA, the sequence is TGCGCCAGCGCGCCGGGACAGGGACGTCGGAACGAGCAGTACTTC. The encoded protein is CASAPGQGRRNEQYF.